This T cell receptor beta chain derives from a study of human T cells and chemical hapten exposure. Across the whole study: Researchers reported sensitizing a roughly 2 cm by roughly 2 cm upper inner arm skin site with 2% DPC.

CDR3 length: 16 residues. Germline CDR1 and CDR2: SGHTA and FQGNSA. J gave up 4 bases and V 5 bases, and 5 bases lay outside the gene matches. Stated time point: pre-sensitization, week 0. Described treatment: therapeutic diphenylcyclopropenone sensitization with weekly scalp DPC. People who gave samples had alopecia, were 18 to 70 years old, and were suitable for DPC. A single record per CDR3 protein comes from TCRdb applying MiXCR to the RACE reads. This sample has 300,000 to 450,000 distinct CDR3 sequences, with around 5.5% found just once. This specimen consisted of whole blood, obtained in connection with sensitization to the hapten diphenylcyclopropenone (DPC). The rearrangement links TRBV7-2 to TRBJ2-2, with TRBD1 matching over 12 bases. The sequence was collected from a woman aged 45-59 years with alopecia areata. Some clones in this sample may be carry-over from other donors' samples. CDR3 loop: CASSAGQGAGTGELFF. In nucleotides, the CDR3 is TGTGCCAGCAGCGCGGGACAGGGGGCAGGCACCGGGGAGCTGTTTTTT.